This TCR beta chain emerged from a study of Ad26.COV2.S vaccination and SARS-CoV-2 variants. About the study: Administration of Ad26.COV2.S was intramuscular, either once or twice 56 days apart.

The assay was immunoSEQ multiplex PCR, and TCRdb's table has in-frame clones only and misses some. The sample lists 300,000 to 400,000 clones; roughly 90% were seen once. Concerning this clone: Its antigen is as yet unknown.

The CDR3 sequence is 14 residues long. Germline CDR1 GTSNPN, CDR2 SVGIG (reference sequence). Trimming at V came to 4 bases and at J to 2 bases, leaving 3 bases not matched to a gene. Treatment noted: some 19 received Ad26.COV2.S at low or high dose, single or two shots; about 5 received placebo; per-sample allocation not given. Following the first vaccine or placebo injection, samples were taken on day 63. Study-level points and caveats: Overall T cell responses may have been underestimated by the analyses of TCR breadth and depth. People who got the vaccine or the placebo had similar non-spike TCR breadth.

J is TRBJ2-1 and V is TRBV30, with 9 bases lining up with TRBD2. The TCR comes from a person aged 18-65 years who received the Ad26.COV2.S COVID-19 vaccine or a placebo. The sequencing here drew on peripheral blood, taken in a trial of Ad26.COV2.S vaccine versus placebo. CDR3 residues: CAWNSGSTYNEQFF. DNA of the CDR3: TGTGCCTGGAATAGCGGGAGTACCTACAATGAGCAGTTCTTC.